The T cell receptor beta chain under discussion was sequenced for a study of blood T cells in healthy people across ages. The study, taken as a whole, reports: A strong correlation was found between TCR beta diversity and the percentage of naive T cells.

Trimming took 6 bases from V and 1 from J; bases not matched to a gene: 12. The germline V gene encodes CDR1 MDHEN and CDR2 SYDVKM. This CDR3 contains 17 residues. For the second PCR, which ran for about 7 to 11 cycles, a sample-barcoded 5' primer and a J-beta primer mix were used. TCRdb reanalysed the 5' RACE reads using MiXCR and keeps one entry per CDR3 protein. The data contain fewer than 900,000 distinct CDR3 sequences, roughly 50% of them singletons. Only a few counts were recorded for this clonotype. Its antigen is unidentified. The chain is built from TRBV28 and TRBJ2-4; 7 nucleotides agree with TRBD2. The specimen was blood. This sequence originates from a woman aged 55-70 years in good health. The CDR3 region has the DNA TGTGCCAGCAGCCCCTGGGGGAGCGGGAACGCCAAAAACATTCAGTACTTC. Its protein is CASSPWGSGNAKNIQYF.